This T cell receptor (beta chain) was identified in a study of OX40 agonist ivuxolimab in advanced cancers. Study in general: Head and neck, renal cell, melanoma or hepatocellular carcinoma were the cancers that dose-escalation patients had. Whole-study findings and limits: Nonresponders, in some cases, also had low normalized T-cell clonal expansion. Within 6 weeks, CD4+ and CD8+ blood T cells expanded clonally at 0.1 to 3.0 mg/kg.

Trimming cost V 5 bases and J 2 bases, with 16 bases left between them. Germline lookup yields CDR1 MRHNA and CDR2 SNTAGT. The CDR3 has 16 amino acids. The repertoire was sequenced with immunoSEQ multiplex PCR; TCRdb's copy has only in-frame clones and lacks some. The data contain some 67,000 clones, 70% to 90% of them singletons. In the case of this clone: Its antigen is not known.

The chain carries TRBV6-4 and TRBJ2-1; D perhaps matches TRBD1 (6 bases). This TCR came from an adult with an advanced solid tumor such as melanoma, head and neck, liver or kidney cancer. Sequencing was performed on CD4+ or CD8+ T cells sorted from blood, taken in a trial of the OX40 agonist ivuxolimab. The CDR3: CASSLTGTTTYNEQFF. The CDR3 bases are TGTGCCAGCAGTTTAACCGGGACAACTACCTACAATGAGCAGTTCTTC.